The 14 T cell receptor beta chains below all came from one sample that was sequenced in a study of OX40 agonist ivuxolimab in advanced cancers. Using immunoSEQ multiplex PCR, the repertoire was profiled, and TCRdb retains in-frame clones only, with some absent. This sample carries fewer than 80,000 clones, around 84% of them seen once, and the ten largest clones take approximately 3.7%. Specimen: CD4+ or CD8+ T cells sorted from blood, collected in a trial of the OX40 agonist ivuxolimab. These receptor sequences come from an adult with an advanced solid tumor such as melanoma, head and neck, liver or kidney cancer.

The gene calls are TRBV5-6 and TRBJ2-3, with 8 positions matching TRBD1. With 1 base clipped from V and 2 bases from J, the junction kept 6 bases outside the gene matches. This CDR3 contains 16 residues. CDR1 SGHDT and CDR2 YYEEEE come from the germline V gene. The CDR3 bases are TGTGCCAGCAGCTTGTATTACAGGGGGAACACAGATACGCAGTATTTT. Amino acid sequence: CASSLYYRGNTDTQYF.

V and J are TRBV5-1 and TRBJ1-3, with D perhaps matching TRBD1 (5 bases). Germline V gene sequence: CDR1 SGHRS, CDR2 YFSETQ. V lost 1 base and J 4 bases, leaving 15 bases between the germline ends. The CDR3 covers 16 residues. CDR3 coding DNA: TGCGCCAGCAGCTTGAATCAGGGCGGAGGAGGAAACACCATATATTTT. This encodes CASSLNQGGGGNTIYF.

The chain uses TRBV7-2 and TRBJ1-4; no firm D call. CDR3 length equals 13 residues. Trimming pared 5 bases from V and 7 bases from J, leaving 11 bases between. Germline V CDR1 and CDR2: SGHTA, FQGNSA. As DNA, the CDR3 is TGTGCCAGCAGCCTAACCCGAAGTGAAAAACTGTTTTTT. The encoded protein is CASSLTRSEKLFF.

The gene calls are TRBV4-3 and TRBJ1-2, with 10 bases identical to TRBD1. This CDR3 has 14 amino acids. The germline V gene encodes CDR1 LGHNA and CDR2 YSLEER. Germline trimming cut 2 bases from V and 7 bases from J; bases unmatched to any gene: 4. The CDR3 nucleotides are TGCGCCAGCAGCCAACGACAGGGGGCAGGTGGCTACACCTTC. Protein product: CASSQRQGAGGYTF.

The chain joins TRBV6-1 to TRBJ1-2, with unresolved D. V gave up 2 bases and J gave up 8 bases, with 12 bases separating them. The CDR3 has 13 amino acids. The germline CDR1 and CDR2 sequences are MNHNS and SASEGT. Here the CDR3 reads CASSERQLNGYTF. CDR3 nucleotides: TGTGCCAGCAGTGAACGACAATTGAACGGCTACACCTTC.

V usage is TRBV18 and J usage is TRBJ2-1; maybe TRBD1 (5 bases). This CDR3 has 13 amino acids. Germline assignment: CDR1 KGHSH and CDR2 LQKENI. The V end lost 6 bases, the J end lost 5 bases, and 11 bases lay between the germline ends. This CDR3 reads CASSLSRDNEQFF. The CDR3 DNA sequence: TGTGCCAGCTCTCTCAGCAGGGACAATGAGCAGTTCTTC.

This clone came up a few times. This sample includes further DNA sequences coding for the same CDR3. V is TRBV14 and J is TRBJ2-7, with 9 bases that match TRBD1. V shed 0 bases, J shed 0 bases, and the junction held 6 bases outside the gene matches. Germline CDR1 and CDR2: SGHDN and FVKESK. This CDR3 is built from 17 residues. CDR3 coding DNA: TGTGCCAGCAGCCAAGATCGGGGACAGGGAAACTCCTACGAGCAGTACTTC. Protein: CASSQDRGQGNSYEQYF.

The chain employs TRBV5-1 and TRBJ1-4; D perhaps matches TRBD1 (5 bases). V was shortened by 0 bases and J by 0 bases, with 9 bases between the two germline ends. The germline gives CDR1 SGHRS, CDR2 YFSETQ. The CDR3 covers 16 residues. For the CDR3, the DNA is TGCGCCAGCAGCTTGGAGTTAGGGGCAACTAATGAAAAACTGTTTTTT. Translating it yields CASSLELGATNEKLFF.

This rearrangement joins TRBV7-3 to TRBJ2-1; 7 bases agree with TRBD1. Germline CDR1 is SGHTA and CDR2 is FQGTGA. This CDR3 has 13 residues. The V and J ends lost 5 bases and 9 bases, in that order; junction bases with no gene match: 7. CDR3 sequence (DNA): TGTGCCAGCAGCATTGGACAGGTGGGTGAGCAGTTCTTC. Its protein is CASSIGQVGEQFF.

The J gene is TRBJ2-6, the V gene TRBV7-8, with D perhaps assigned TRBD1 or TRBD2 (5 bases each). The CDR3 spans 15 residues. The germline gives CDR1 SGHVS, CDR2 FQNEAQ. V was trimmed by 2 bases and J by 2 bases, leaving 7 bases between them. The CDR3 DNA reads TGTGCCAGCAGCTTAAGAGGGGCTGGGGCCAACGTCCTGACTTTC. Translation: CASSLRGAGANVLTF.

This clone was recorded a few times. The rearrangement uses TRBV6-1 and TRBJ2-7; 8 bases are a match to TRBD1. The germline V gene encodes CDR1 MNHNS and CDR2 SASEGT. The CDR3 consists of 14 residues. The V and J ends lost 7 bases and 1 base, in that order; junction bases with no gene match: 6. The CDR3 reads CASIRTGNSYEQYF. CDR3 bases: TGTGCCAGCATAAGGACAGGGAATTCCTACGAGCAGTACTTC.

The chain recombines TRBV6-4 with TRBJ2-7, with D maybe TRBD1 (5 bases). Trimming removed 0 bases from V and 2 bases from J, with 11 bases in between. Germline V gene data show CDR1 as MRHNA and CDR2 as SNTAGT. This CDR3 is 15 amino acids long. The CDR3 loop reads CASSDSRQSPYEQYF. CDR3 sequence (DNA): TGTGCCAGCAGTGACTCGAGACAGAGTCCCTACGAGCAGTACTTC.

This chain links TRBV7-2 with TRBJ2-2, with TRBD1 identical over 7 bases. CDR3 length: 14 amino acids. The J segment lost 4 bases and the V segment lost 2 bases, leaving 1 base of the junction unmatched. Germline V gene sequence: CDR1 SGHTA, CDR2 FQGNSA. The CDR3 sequence: CASSLSGGTGELFF. The CDR3 DNA reads as TGTGCCAGCAGCTTATCAGGGGGCACCGGGGAGCTGTTTTTT.

V gene TRBV30 combines with J gene TRBJ1-6; D call uncertain. The CDR3 sequence is 10 residues long. Trimming left V 1 base short and J 14 bases short, with 6 bases between. CDR1 GTSNPN and CDR2 SVGIG come from the germline V gene (reference sequence). Here the CDR3 reads CAWSEQTLHF. As DNA, the CDR3 is TGTGCCTGGAGTGAGCAAACCCTCCACTTT.